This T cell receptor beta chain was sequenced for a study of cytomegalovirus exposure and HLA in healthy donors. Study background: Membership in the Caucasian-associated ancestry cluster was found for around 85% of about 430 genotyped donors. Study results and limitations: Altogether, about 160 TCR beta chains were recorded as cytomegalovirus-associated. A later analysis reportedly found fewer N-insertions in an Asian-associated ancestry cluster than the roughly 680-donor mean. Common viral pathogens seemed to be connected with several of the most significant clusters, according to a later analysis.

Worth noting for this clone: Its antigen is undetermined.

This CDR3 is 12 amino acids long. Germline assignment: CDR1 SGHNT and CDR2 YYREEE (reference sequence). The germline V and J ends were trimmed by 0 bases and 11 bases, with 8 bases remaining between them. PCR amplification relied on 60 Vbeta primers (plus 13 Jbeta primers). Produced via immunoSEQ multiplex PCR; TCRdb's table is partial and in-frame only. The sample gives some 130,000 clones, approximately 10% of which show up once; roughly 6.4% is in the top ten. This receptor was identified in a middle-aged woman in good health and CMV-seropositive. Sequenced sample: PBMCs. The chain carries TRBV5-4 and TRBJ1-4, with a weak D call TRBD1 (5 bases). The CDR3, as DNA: TGTGCCAGCAGCTTGGGACCAGGGAAACTGTTTTTT. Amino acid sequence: CASSLGPGKLFF.